This entry describes one T cell receptor (beta chain). Its target is unknown. The sample originates from a study of T cell responses to AZD1222 COVID-19 vaccine. Study results and caveats: Spike-specific TCR breadth and depth went up after people got two AZD1222 doses. Only six people who got AZD1222 tested seropositive at baseline.

The repertoire was sequenced with immunoSEQ multiplex PCR; TCRdb's copy has only in-frame clones and lacks some. This sample carries 100,000 or so clones, approximately 90% of them seen once, and the ten largest clones take 12%. Germline lookup yields CDR1 MNHNY and CDR2 SVGAGI (reference sequence). The CDR3 is made up of 15 amino acids. V lost 0 bases and J 6 bases, leaving 13 bases between the germline ends. Sequencing used peripheral blood, obtained on day 0 of AZD1222 vaccination. This TCR derives from an adult in good health. The rearrangement joins TRBV6-6 to TRBJ2-3; D may match TRBD1 or TRBD2 (5 bases each). CDR3 sequence: CASSYSGEAADTQYF. For the CDR3, the DNA is TGTGCCAGCAGTTACTCGGGGGAAGCCGCGGATACGCAGTATTTT.